What follows are 7 T cell receptor beta chains derived from one specimen sequenced in a study of blood T cell repertoires in COVID-19 (dated by TCRdb to about 2020). Library construction relied on the immunoSEQ multiplex PCR assay. In its TCRdb copy, this immuneACCESS table keeps in-frame sequences only and misses some clones. Where compared with another copy, unresolved V genes explain less than half of these, and the others have no known cause. The sample includes about 180,000 clones, with about nine tenths observed a single time. In total, the top ten clones hold 1.5% to 2% of the sample. Sequencing was performed on peripheral blood. These receptors were collected from a man between 18 and 35 years old who had recovered from COVID-19.

The chain uses TRBV6-5 and TRBJ1-6; D is unclear. Germline V gene sequence: CDR1 MNHEY, CDR2 SVGAGI. CDR3 size: 13 residues. Deletions cut 6 bases from V and 7 bases from J, with 10 bases between. CDR3 bases: TGTGCCAGCAGCCGGTTTAACAATTCACCCCTCCACTTT. It yields the protein CASSRFNNSPLHF.

A remark on this clone: An end of the junction differs from the germline gene, which may be a read error. The CDR3 loop is CASSLGLAGLNEQFF. The CDR3 region has the DNA TGTGCTAGCAGCTTGGGACTAGCGGGATTGAATGAGCAGTTCTTC. The J gene is TRBJ2-1, the V gene TRBV7-7, with TRBD2 identical over 13 bases. The CDR3 has 15 residues. The V gene's germline CDR1 is SSHAT and CDR2 FNYEAQ (reference sequence).

This sequence joins TRBV29-1 and TRBJ1-2; D is perhaps TRBD1 (5 bases). Germline V gene sequence: CDR1 SQVTM, CDR2 ANQGSEA. With 6 bases removed from V and 4 bases from J, the gap between germline ends came to 12 bases. The CDR3 consists of 12 residues. CDR3 nucleotides: TGCAGCGTCTCCACCGGGGGCTATGGCTACACCTTC. Protein product: CSVSTGGYGYTF.

The V gene is TRBV6-5, the J gene TRBJ2-7; no firm D call. Germline lookup yields CDR1 MNHEY and CDR2 SVGAGI. The CDR3 has 15 residues. Trimming stripped 6 bases from V and 4 bases from J, with 19 bases between. In nucleotides, the CDR3 is TGTGCCAGCAGCACTGACCCGGCACTACTTTACGAGCAGTACTTC. Translated, it gives CASSTDPALLYEQYF.

CDR3 sequence: CASSQGIAAAYNEQFF. The CDR3 region has the DNA TGCGCCAGCAGCCAAGGTATAGCGGCAGCCTACAATGAGCAGTTCTTC. The J gene is TRBJ2-1, the V gene TRBV4-3; D might be TRBD2 (6 bases). CDR1 and CDR2 (germline): LGHNA, YSLEER. V lost 1 base to trimming and J lost 2 bases, with 12 bases between them. CDR3 length equals 16 residues.

V usage is TRBV19 and J usage is TRBJ2-2; D gene ambiguous. This CDR3 is built from 15 residues. Germline V lookup: CDR1 LNHDA, CDR2 SQIVND (reference sequence). V shed 5 bases and J shed 1 base, with 11 bases lying between them. For the CDR3, the DNA is TGTGCCAGTAGTCTACGGGTGTTGAACACCGGGGAGCTGTTTTTT. Amino acid sequence: CASSLRVLNTGELFF.

This chain uses TRBV6-5 with TRBJ2-7; the match to TRBD2 covers 13 bases. This CDR3 is built from 15 residues. Trimming removed 4 bases from V and 2 bases from J; junction bases left unmatched: 2. Germline V lookup: CDR1 MNHEY, CDR2 SVGAGI. The CDR3 DNA sequence: TGTGCCAGCAGTTCTACTAGCGGGAGGGCCTACGAGCAGTACTTC. As protein: CASSSTSGRAYEQYF.